The source of this T cell receptor (beta chain) is a study of cytomegalovirus exposure and HLA in healthy donors. The CDR3 spans 14 residues. Germline V gene sequence: CDR1 ENHRY, CDR2 SYGVKD. V was clipped by 5 bases and J by 0 bases, with 11 bases between them. Primers included in the PCR were 60 Vbeta and 13 Jbeta primers. The assay was immunoSEQ multiplex PCR, and TCRdb's table has in-frame clones only and misses some. The table records 150,000 to 200,000 clones, roughly 80% of them present only once. This clone was seen a handful of times. The chain uses TRBV10-3 and TRBJ2-7; D remains unclear. The sample consisted of PBMCs. This TCR derives from a man in his forties or fifties in good health and CMV-seropositive. CDR3 region: CAISPAASSYEQYF. The DNA for the CDR3 is TGTGCCATCAGTCCGGCGGCAAGCTCCTACGAGCAGTACTTC.